This TCR beta chain was identified during a study of blood T cell repertoires in COVID-19. With 2 bases clipped from V and 3 bases from J, the junction kept 7 bases outside the gene matches. Germline CDR1 is MNHEY and CDR2 is SVGEGT. The CDR3 is 18 amino acids. Profiled with immunoSEQ multiplex PCR; TCRdb holds only in-frame clones, not every one. Altogether around 250,000 clones are present, approximately 82% being singletons, with the ten largest covering roughly 3.1%. This clone was seen only once. V is TRBV6-2 or TRBV6-3 and J is TRBJ2-3, with 14 positions matching TRBD2. The sequence was obtained from a woman between 18 and 30 years old with acute or convalescent COVID-19. The material sequenced was peripheral blood. CDR3 residues: CASSYPRLAGGPTDTQYF. CDR3 nucleotides: TGTGCCAGCAGTTACCCCAGACTAGCGGGAGGGCCGACAGATACGCAGTATTTT.